The 16 T cell receptor beta chains given below trace back to one sample, sequenced in a study of control samples from healthy donors and cancer patients. The protocol was immunoSEQ multiplex PCR, while the TCRdb copy is restricted to in-frame clones and leaves out a portion. The table lists about 73,000 clones, roughly 90% of them singletons. The specimen sequenced was PBMCs. The receptor source for this set is a man in his sixties with lung cancer.

V and J are TRBV6-6 and TRBJ1-3; D gene uncertain. The CDR3 totals 14 residues. CDR1 MNHNY and CDR2 SVGAGI come from the germline V gene (reference sequence). The V end lost 2 bases, the J end lost 0 bases, and 5 bases lay between the germline ends. The CDR3, as DNA: TGTGCCAGCAGTTACCCCGCCTCTGGAAACACCATATATTTT. Its protein is CASSYPASGNTIYF.

CDR3 sequence reads: CASSLSSSTEAFF. As DNA, the CDR3 is TGCGCCAGCAGCTTGAGCTCAAGCACTGAAGCTTTCTTT. The rearrangement joins TRBV5-1 to TRBJ1-1; D gene ambiguous. Looked up from germline, CDR1 is SGHRS and CDR2 is YFSETQ. Trimming removed 1 base at V and 4 bases at J, with 8 bases between. CDR3 size: 13 residues.

The chain uses TRBV5-1 and TRBJ1-5; weak D call: TRBD1 (5 bases). V gave up 7 bases and J gave up 4 bases, with 18 bases separating them. Germline lookup yields CDR1 SGHRS and CDR2 YFSETQ. This CDR3 is 15 amino acids long. The CDR3 DNA reads TGCGCCAGCGCCTTGGAGGGACTCTGGAATCAGCCCCAGCATTTT. Translation: CASALEGLWNQPQHF.

The chain carries TRBV27 and TRBJ2-3; 9 bases line up with TRBD1. The CDR3 is made up of 15 amino acids. The V gene's germline CDR1 is MNHEY and CDR2 SMNVEV (reference sequence). Trimming took 5 bases from V and 1 from J; bases not matched to a gene: 4. CDR3 nucleotides: TGTGCCAGCAGTCTCGGACAGGGGCGCACAGATACGCAGTATTTT. It encodes CASSLGQGRTDTQYF.

This chain connects TRBV6-2 or TRBV6-3 to TRBJ1-2; D unclear. V lost 4 bases to trimming and J lost 6 bases, with 15 bases between them. Germline CDR1 is MNHEY and CDR2 is SVGEGT. The CDR3 has 14 residues. CDR3 sequence reads: CASSSGWSSDGYTF. The CDR3 bases are TGTGCCAGCAGTTCGGGTTGGAGTTCAGATGGCTACACCTTC.

The rearrangement joins TRBV27 to TRBJ1-4, with D unresolved. Between the trimmed V and J ends, which lost 4 bases and 0 bases, there was a span of 9 bases. CDR1 and CDR2 (germline): MNHEY, SMNVEV (reference sequence). This CDR3 contains 15 residues. The DNA for the CDR3 is TGTGCCAGCAGTTCCCTAGGCGCAACTAATGAAAAACTGTTTTTT. Translated: CASSSLGATNEKLFF.

Only a few counts were recorded for this clone. The chain employs TRBV5-1 and TRBJ2-7, with TRBD1 matching 7 bases. The CDR3 extends over 15 amino acids. Trimming took 4 bases from V and 3 from J; bases not matched to a gene: 10. Germline lookup yields CDR1 SGHRS and CDR2 YFSETQ. Here the CDR3 reads CASSPGTAPLYEQYF. Written as DNA, the CDR3 is TGCGCCAGCAGCCCAGGGACAGCTCCACTCTACGAGCAGTACTTC.

The chain employs TRBV6-5 and TRBJ2-3, with 8 bases identical to TRBD1. CDR3 length: 15 amino acids. Germline trimming cut 4 bases from V and 1 base from J; bases unmatched to any gene: 4. Germline V CDR1 and CDR2: MNHEY, SVGAGI. The CDR3 is CASSSGQAGTDTQYF. The CDR3 DNA sequence: TGTGCCAGCAGTTCGGGACAGGCCGGCACAGATACGCAGTATTTT.

This rearrangement joins TRBV9 to TRBJ1-6; D is ambiguous. V was trimmed by 0 bases and J by 1 base, leaving 20 bases between them. This CDR3 is built from 20 residues. CDR1 SGDLS and CDR2 YYNGEE come from the germline V gene. DNA of the CDR3: TGTGCCAGCAGCGTAGAGGGCCGACATTGGGCCGAGTCCTATAATTCACCCCTCCACTTT. Its protein is CASSVEGRHWAESYNSPLHF.

The chain links TRBV18 to TRBJ1-5, with TRBD1 matching over 7 bases. This CDR3 comprises 13 residues. V shed 6 bases, J shed 4 bases, and the junction held 3 bases outside the gene matches. Germline CDR1 and CDR2: KGHSH and LQKENI. CDR3 region: CASSWDSNQPQHF. Written as DNA, the CDR3 is TGTGCCAGCTCGTGGGACAGTAATCAGCCCCAGCATTTT.

This clone was observed once. This chain joins TRBV5-6 and TRBJ2-3, with D maybe TRBD1 (5 bases). The germline V and J ends were trimmed by 0 bases and 5 bases, with 10 bases remaining between them. Looked up from germline, CDR1 is SGHDT and CDR2 is YYEEEE. The CDR3 covers 14 residues. CDR3 sequence: CASSLVGRGDTQYF. The CDR3 nucleotides read TGTGCCAGCAGCTTGGTTGGTAGGGGAGATACGCAGTATTTT.

This clone was counted only a few times. The chain combines TRBV5-1 with TRBJ2-3, with D uncertain. CDR1 SGHRS and CDR2 YFSETQ come from the germline V gene. The CDR3 runs to 12 residues. The germline V and J ends were trimmed by 1 base and 0 bases, with 0 bases remaining between them. CDR3 nucleotide sequence: TGCGCCAGCAGCTTGAGCACAGATACGCAGTATTTT. This translates into CASSLSTDTQYF. The whole variable domain, filled in from reference TRBV5-1 and TRBJ2-3, reads KAGVTQTPRYLIKTRGQQVTLSCSPISGHRSVSWYQQTPGQGLQFLFEYFSETQRNKGNFPGRFSGRQFSNSRSEMNVSTLELGDSALYLCASSLSTDTQYFGPGTRLTVL.

The rearrangement uses TRBV12-3 or TRBV12-4 and TRBJ1-1; D is ambiguous. The CDR3 runs to 13 residues. V lost 7 bases and J lost 2, with 11 bases in between. The CDR3: CASTLAGNTEAFF. DNA for the CDR3: TGTGCCAGCACCCTGGCAGGCAACACTGAAGCTTTCTTT.

About this clone itself: At the DNA level, this CDR3 is encoded by other sequences in the same sample as well. The rearrangement joins TRBV5-1 to TRBJ2-5, with TRBD1 matching over 8 bases. V was pared by 7 bases and J by 5 bases, with 10 bases of the junction left unmatched. CDR1 SGHRS and CDR2 YFSETQ come from the germline V gene. The CDR3 covers 14 residues. CDR3 loop: CASSLGQGGETQYF. The CDR3 coding sequence is TGCGCCAGCTCCCTCGGACAGGGCGGGGAGACCCAGTACTTC.

This clone has just one count. The chain is built from TRBV6-6 and TRBJ2-1; TRBD1 or TRBD2 may be the D gene (5 bases each). The V gene lost 1 base and the J gene lost 9 bases, with 7 bases spanning the gap. The CDR3 contains 12 residues. Germline V gene sequence: CDR1 MNHNY, CDR2 SVGAGI (reference sequence). CDR3 in DNA: TGTGCCAGCAGTTACTTCGGGGCTGAGCAGTTCTTC. It codes for CASSYFGAEQFF.

Only one count was recorded for this clone. The V gene is TRBV6-4, the J gene TRBJ1-1; 8 nucleotides agree with TRBD1. Germline V lookup: CDR1 MRHNA, CDR2 SNTAGT. This CDR3 comprises 11 residues. V was clipped by 10 bases and J by 9 bases; unmatched bases: 7. The CDR3 DNA is TGTGCCACTTCGTCAGGGGGCCAAGCTTTCTTT. This sequence encodes CATSSGGQAFF.